This TCR beta chain stems from a study of cytomegalovirus exposure and HLA in healthy donors. Overall study: Earlier results showed roughly 110 million unique TCR beta sequences derived from roughly 180 million T cells. Study-wide points: In a later analysis, HLA-associated beta chains showed higher expansion and lower generation probabilities than comparable chains.

Details on this clone: The antigen remains unidentified.

Primers for the PCR totalled 60 Vbeta and 13 Jbeta. Profiling relied on immunoSEQ multiplex PCR, and the TCRdb table lists in-frame clones only, not all of them. Counted here are 150,000 or so clones, roughly 80% occurring once; the ten biggest clones make up under 4.5%. Losses at the gene ends were 2 bases for V and 2 bases for J; bases not matched to a gene: 5. Per the germline V gene, CDR1 is KGHSH and CDR2 is LQKENI. The length of the CDR3 is 17 residues. The origin of this receptor is a middle-aged woman in good health and CMV-seronegative. Sequencing was carried out using PBMCs. This chain connects TRBV18 to TRBJ2-7, with 14 bases that match TRBD2. The DNA for the CDR3 is TGTGCCAGCTCACCAGTCGGACTAGCGGGGGGCCCCTACGAGCAGTACTTC. Translation gives CASSPVGLAGGPYEQYF. The full variable domain, its missing parts supplied by reference TRBV18 and TRBJ2-7, is NAGVMQNPRHLVRRRGQEARLRCSPMKGHSHVYWYRQLPEEGLKFMVYLQKENIIDESGMPKERFSAEFPKEGPSILRIQQVVRGDSAAYFCASSPVGLAGGPYEQYFGPGTRLTVT.